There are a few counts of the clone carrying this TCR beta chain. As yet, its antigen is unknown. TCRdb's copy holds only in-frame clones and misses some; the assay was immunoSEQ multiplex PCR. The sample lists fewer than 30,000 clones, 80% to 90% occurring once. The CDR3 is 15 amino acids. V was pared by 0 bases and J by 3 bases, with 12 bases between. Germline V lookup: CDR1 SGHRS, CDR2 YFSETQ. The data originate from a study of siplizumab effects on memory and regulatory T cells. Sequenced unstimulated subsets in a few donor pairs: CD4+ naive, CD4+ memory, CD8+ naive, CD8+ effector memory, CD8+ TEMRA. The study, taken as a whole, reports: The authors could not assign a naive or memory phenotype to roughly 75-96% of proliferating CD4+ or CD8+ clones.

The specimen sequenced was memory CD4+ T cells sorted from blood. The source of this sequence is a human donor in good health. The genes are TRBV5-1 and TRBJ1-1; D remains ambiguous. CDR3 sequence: CASSLDGVTDTEAFF. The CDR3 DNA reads TGCGCCAGCAGCTTGGATGGGGTCACGGACACTGAAGCTTTCTTT.